This passage covers 10 T cell receptor beta chains from one sample sequenced in a study of T cells after yellow fever vaccination. A single record per CDR3 protein comes from TCRdb applying MiXCR to the 5' RACE reads. Among fewer than 350,000 distinct CDR3 sequences listed, approximately 4.5% were seen once. This material consisted of PBMCs, taken 15 days after the yellow fever booster vaccination. The receptors were sampled from a young man who received the YFV17D yellow fever vaccine.

This clonotype was found many times. The rearrangement uses TRBV7-9 and TRBJ2-5; D might be TRBD2 (5 bases). In germline, CDR1 is SEHNR, CDR2 FQNEAQ (reference sequence). V lost 3 bases to trimming and J lost 2 bases, with 10 bases between them. This CDR3 region has 14 residues. CDR3 nucleotide sequence: TGTGCCAGCAGCTTTGAGGGATTTCAAGAGACCCAGTACTTC. Its translation: CASSFEGFQETQYF.

This clonotype was seen repeatedly, ten times or more. V gene TRBV10-3 combines with J gene TRBJ2-5, with 9 bases lining up with TRBD2. CDR1 is ENHRY and CDR2 is SYGVKD in the germline V gene. The trim removed 3 bases at V and 2 bases at J, leaving 1 base unmatched. CDR3 length: 14 amino acids. The CDR3 is CAISDSGGQETQYF. CDR3 DNA: TGTGCCATCAGTGACAGCGGGGGGCAAGAGACCCAGTACTTC.

The rearrangement uses TRBV3-1 and TRBJ1-4; 10 bases align to TRBD1. This CDR3 has 16 amino acids. The V and J ends lost 2 bases and 8 bases, in that order; junction bases with no gene match: 8. Germline assignment: CDR1 LGHDT and CDR2 YNNKEL (reference sequence). The CDR3 DNA sequence: TGTGCCAGCAGCCAATTTTTGTCGGGACAGGGGGAAAAACTGTTTTTT. This translates into CASSQFLSGQGEKLFF.

This rearrangement joins TRBV7-2 to TRBJ2-2; TRBD2 matches 10 bases. From germline, CDR1 is SGHTA and CDR2 FQGNSA. The ends lost 6 bases at V and 5 bases at J; junction bases unmatched: 12. CDR3 length equals 17 residues. The CDR3 nucleotides read TGTGCCAGCAGGACCCTAGCGGGGGCTCCGTGGACCGGGGAGCTGTTTTTT. Translated: CASRTLAGAPWTGELFF.

This clonotype appeared a few times. The chain links TRBV6-5 to TRBJ2-5, with D hard to call. This CDR3 comprises 14 residues. Germline CDR1 reads MNHEY; CDR2 reads SVGAGI. V was cut by 2 bases and J by 3 bases, with 10 bases left in between. CDR3 nucleotide sequence: TGTGCCAGCAGTTACCGGACCGACAAAGAGACCCAGTACTTC. This codes for CASSYRTDKETQYF.

This clonotype showed up many times. This chain connects TRBV12-3 or TRBV12-4 to TRBJ2-1, with 10 bases identical to TRBD2. J gave up 3 bases and V 6 bases, and 5 bases lay outside the gene matches. The CDR3 is made up of 15 amino acids. The DNA for the CDR3 is TGTGCCAGCAGCCCGCTAGCGGGGGTCTACAATGAGCAGTTCTTC. Protein product: CASSPLAGVYNEQFF.

In its sample, this clonotype was seen many times. CDR3 sequence (DNA): TGTGCCAGCGGACGGTTCTCAGGGGCGCGGGAGACCCAGTACTTC. It is translated as CASGRFSGARETQYF. The V call is TRBV5-4, the J call TRBJ2-5; D is possibly TRBD1 (6 bases). The germline V and J ends were trimmed by 7 bases and 5 bases, with 21 bases remaining between them. This CDR3 has 15 residues. In germline, CDR1 is SGHNT, CDR2 YYREEE (reference sequence).

The rearrangement uses TRBV6-2 or TRBV6-3 and TRBJ2-3, with 7 nucleotides matching TRBD1. Germline V gives CDR1 MNHEY, CDR2 SVGEGT. Losses at the gene ends were 7 bases for V and 2 bases for J; bases not matched to a gene: 12. This CDR3 spans 16 amino acids. The CDR3: CASMPRTGRDTDTQYF. The CDR3 DNA follows: TGTGCCAGCATGCCGCGGACAGGCAGAGACACAGATACGCAGTATTTT.

This clonotype was detected a few times. The chain links TRBV5-1 to TRBJ1-1; a weak D match, TRBD1 (5 bases). The CDR3 spans 13 residues. Germline-derived CDR1 and CDR2 are SGHRS and YFSETQ. Trimming pared 1 base from V and 6 bases from J, leaving 10 bases between. In DNA form, the CDR3 reads TGCGCCAGCAGCTTGATGTGGGGGTCTGAAGCTTTCTTT. This translates into CASSLMWGSEAFF.

The chain links TRBV14 to TRBJ2-6; no clear D gene. Trimming took off 4 bases at V and 1 base at J, with 8 bases between the two ends. Germline CDR1 reads SGHDN; CDR2 reads FVKESK. This CDR3 has 15 amino acids. This CDR3 is CASSRGWSGANVLTF. CDR3 nucleotides: TGTGCCAGCAGCCGAGGATGGTCTGGGGCCAACGTCCTGACTTTC. Full variable domain (missing parts from reference TRBV14 and TRBJ2-6): EAGVTQFPSHSVIEKGQTVTLRCDPISGHDNLYWYRRVMGKEIKFLLHFVKESKQDESGMPNNRFLAERTGGTYSTLKVQPAELEDSGVYFCASSRGWSGANVLTFGAGSRLTVL.